This TCR beta chain stems from a study of cytomegalovirus exposure and HLA in healthy donors. Looked up from germline, CDR1 is SEHNR and CDR2 is FQNEAQ (reference sequence). The CDR3 sequence is 12 residues long. Between the trimmed V and J ends, which lost 5 bases and 1 base, there was a span of 5 bases. The PCR employed 60 Vbeta primers together with 13 Jbeta primers. The method was immunoSEQ multiplex PCR; TCRdb's version includes in-frame clones alone and lacks a portion of them. The sample yields fewer than 85,000 clones, approximately 70% seen once. The chain recombines TRBV7-9 with TRBJ2-5; D is unclear. The sequence derives from a middle-aged woman in good health and CMV-seropositive. Sequencing was performed on PBMCs. CDR3 in DNA: TGTGCCAGCAGCCTAACCCAAGAGACCCAGTACTTC. This encodes CASSLTQETQYF.